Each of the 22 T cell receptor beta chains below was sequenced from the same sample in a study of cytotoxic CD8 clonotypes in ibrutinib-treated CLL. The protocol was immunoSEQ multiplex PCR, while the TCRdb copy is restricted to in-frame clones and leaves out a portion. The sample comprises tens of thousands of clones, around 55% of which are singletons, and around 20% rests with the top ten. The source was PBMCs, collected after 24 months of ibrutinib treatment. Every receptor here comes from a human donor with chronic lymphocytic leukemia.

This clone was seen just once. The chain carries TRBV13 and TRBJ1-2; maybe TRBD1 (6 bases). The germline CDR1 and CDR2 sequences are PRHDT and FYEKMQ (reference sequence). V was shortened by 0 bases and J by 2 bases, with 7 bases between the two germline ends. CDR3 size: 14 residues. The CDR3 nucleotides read TGTGCCAGCAGCTTAGGTGGACAGAACTATGGCTACACCTTC. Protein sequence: CASSLGGQNYGYTF.

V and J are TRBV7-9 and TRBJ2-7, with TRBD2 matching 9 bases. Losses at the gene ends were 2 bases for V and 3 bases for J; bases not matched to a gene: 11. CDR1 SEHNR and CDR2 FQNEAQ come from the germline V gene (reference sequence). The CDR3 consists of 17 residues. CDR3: CASSLWPSGNVSYEQYF. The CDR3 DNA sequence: TGTGCCAGCAGCTTATGGCCTAGCGGGAACGTTAGCTACGAGCAGTACTTC.

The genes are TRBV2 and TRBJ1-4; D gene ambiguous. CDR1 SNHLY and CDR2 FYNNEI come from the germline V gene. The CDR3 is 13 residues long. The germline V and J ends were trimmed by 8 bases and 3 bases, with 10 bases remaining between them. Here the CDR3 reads CASHGGPNEKLFF. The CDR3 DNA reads TGTGCCAGCCACGGTGGACCTAATGAAAAACTGTTTTTT.

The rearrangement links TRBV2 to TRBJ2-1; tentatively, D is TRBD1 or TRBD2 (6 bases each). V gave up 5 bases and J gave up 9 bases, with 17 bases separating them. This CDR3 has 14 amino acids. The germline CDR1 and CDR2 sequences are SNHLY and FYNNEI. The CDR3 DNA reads TGTGCCAGCAGTCCAACTAGCAGGGGCGCTGAGCAGTTCTTC. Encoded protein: CASSPTSRGAEQFF.

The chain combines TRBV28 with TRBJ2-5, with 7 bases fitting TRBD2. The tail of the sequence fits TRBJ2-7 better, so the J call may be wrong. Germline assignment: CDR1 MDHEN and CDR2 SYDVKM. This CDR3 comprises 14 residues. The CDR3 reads CASSLSGGSYEQYF. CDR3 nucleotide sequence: TGTGCCAGCAGTTTATCGGGAGGCTCCTACGAGCAGTACTTC.

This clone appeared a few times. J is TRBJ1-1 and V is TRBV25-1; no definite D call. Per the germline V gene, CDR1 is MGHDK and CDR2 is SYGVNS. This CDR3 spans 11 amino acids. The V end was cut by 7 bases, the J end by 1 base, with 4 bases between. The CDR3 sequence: CASKANTEAFF. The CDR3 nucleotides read TGTGCCAGCAAGGCGAACACTGAAGCTTTCTTT.

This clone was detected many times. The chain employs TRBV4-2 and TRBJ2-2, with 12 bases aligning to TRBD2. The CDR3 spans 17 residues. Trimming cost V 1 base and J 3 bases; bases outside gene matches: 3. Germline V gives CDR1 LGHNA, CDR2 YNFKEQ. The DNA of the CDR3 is TGTGCCAGCAGCCAAGTGGGGACTAGCGGGTACACCGGGGAGCTGTTTTTT. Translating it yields CASSQVGTSGYTGELFF.

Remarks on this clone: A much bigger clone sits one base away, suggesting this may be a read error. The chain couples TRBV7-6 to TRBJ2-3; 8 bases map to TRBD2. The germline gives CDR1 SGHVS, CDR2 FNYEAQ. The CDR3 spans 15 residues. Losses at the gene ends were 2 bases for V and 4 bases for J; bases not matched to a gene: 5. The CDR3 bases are TGTGCCAGCAGCTTACTTAGCGGGAACGCAGATACGCAGTATTTT. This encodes CASSLLSGNADTQYF.

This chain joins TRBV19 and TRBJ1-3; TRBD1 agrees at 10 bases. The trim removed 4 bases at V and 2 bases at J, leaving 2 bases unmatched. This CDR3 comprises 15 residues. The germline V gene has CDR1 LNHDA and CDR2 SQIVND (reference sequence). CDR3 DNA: TGTGCCAGTAGTAGGGGACAGGGGACTGGAAACACCATATATTTT. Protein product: CASSRGQGTGNTIYF.

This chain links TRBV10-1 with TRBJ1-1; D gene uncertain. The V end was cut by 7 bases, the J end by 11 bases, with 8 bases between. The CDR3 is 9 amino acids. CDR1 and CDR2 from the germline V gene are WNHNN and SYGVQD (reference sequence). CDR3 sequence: CASKARAFF. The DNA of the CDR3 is TGCGCCAGCAAGGCGCGGGCTTTCTTT.

CDR3 sequence (DNA): TGTGCCAGCAGGACCGGGACAGGGTTGGGTTCTGGGGCCAACGTCCTGACTTTC. Amino acid sequence: CASRTGTGLGSGANVLTF. V gene TRBV28 combines with J gene TRBJ2-6, with TRBD1 matching 9 bases. Germline CDR1 reads MDHEN; CDR2 reads SYDVKM. V was pared by 6 bases and J by 1 base, with 10 bases of the junction left unmatched. This CDR3 is 18 amino acids long.

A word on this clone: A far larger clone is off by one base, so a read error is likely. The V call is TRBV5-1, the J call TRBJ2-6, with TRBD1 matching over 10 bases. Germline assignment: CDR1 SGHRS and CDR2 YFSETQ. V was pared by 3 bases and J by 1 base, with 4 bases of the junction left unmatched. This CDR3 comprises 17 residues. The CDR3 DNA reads TGCGCCAGCAGCTGGGGACAGGGGAGGTCTGGGGCCAACGTCCTGACTTTC. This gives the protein CASSWGQGRSGANVLTF.

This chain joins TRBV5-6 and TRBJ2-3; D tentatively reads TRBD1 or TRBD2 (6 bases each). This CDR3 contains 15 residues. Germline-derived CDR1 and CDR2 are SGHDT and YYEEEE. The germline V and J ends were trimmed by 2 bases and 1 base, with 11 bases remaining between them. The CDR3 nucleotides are TGTGCCAGCAGCTTCCGGGGGCCCGGCACAGATACGCAGTATTTT. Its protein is CASSFRGPGTDTQYF.

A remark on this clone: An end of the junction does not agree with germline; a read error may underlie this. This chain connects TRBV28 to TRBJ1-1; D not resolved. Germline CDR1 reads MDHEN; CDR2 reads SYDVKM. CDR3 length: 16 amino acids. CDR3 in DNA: TGTGCCAGCAGTTTATGGGTCGGACGGATGAACAGTGAAGCTTTCTTT. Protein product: CASSLWVGRMNSEAFF.

DNA of the CDR3: TGTGCCAGCAGCTTAGGGGGCCTCACGGGAGATACGCAGTATTTT. Translating gives CASSLGGLTGDTQYF. The rearrangement uses TRBV7-9 and TRBJ2-3, with D tentatively TRBD1 (5 bases). Germline assignment: CDR1 SEHNR and CDR2 FQNEAQ (reference sequence). The CDR3 has 15 amino acids. The germline V and J ends were trimmed by 1 base and 5 bases, with 13 bases remaining between them.

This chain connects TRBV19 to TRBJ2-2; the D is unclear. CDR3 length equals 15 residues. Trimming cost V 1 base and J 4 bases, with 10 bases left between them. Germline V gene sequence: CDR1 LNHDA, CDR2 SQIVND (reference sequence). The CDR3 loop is CASSIAVPGTGELFF. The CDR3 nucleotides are TGTGCCAGTAGTATAGCGGTTCCTGGCACCGGGGAGCTGTTTTTT.

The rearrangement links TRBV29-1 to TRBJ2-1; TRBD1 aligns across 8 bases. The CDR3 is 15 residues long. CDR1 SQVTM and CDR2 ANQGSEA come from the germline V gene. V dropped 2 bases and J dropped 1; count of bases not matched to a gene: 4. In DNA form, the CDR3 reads TGCAGCGTTGAACCCTGGACAGGGTCCTACAATGAGCAGTTCTTC. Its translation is CSVEPWTGSYNEQFF.

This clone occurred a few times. CDR3 amino acids: CASSRDRADTGELFF. In DNA, the CDR3 is TGCGCCAGCAGTAGGGACAGAGCCGACACCGGGGAGCTGTTTTTT. V and J are TRBV5-1 and TRBJ2-2, with 7 bases matching TRBD1. Germline-derived CDR1 and CDR2 are SGHRS and YFSETQ. The CDR3 sequence is 15 residues long. J lost 3 bases, V lost 5 bases, and 7 bases had no gene match.

The CDR3 here is CASSDFGQGGYTF. The CDR3 region has the DNA TGTGCCAGCAGTGACTTCGGACAGGGAGGCTACACCTTC. The J gene is TRBJ1-2, the V gene TRBV6-4, with 8 bases fitting TRBD1. V shed 1 base, J shed 8 bases, and the junction held 3 bases outside the gene matches. This CDR3 has 13 residues. The germline V gene has CDR1 MRHNA and CDR2 SNTAGT.

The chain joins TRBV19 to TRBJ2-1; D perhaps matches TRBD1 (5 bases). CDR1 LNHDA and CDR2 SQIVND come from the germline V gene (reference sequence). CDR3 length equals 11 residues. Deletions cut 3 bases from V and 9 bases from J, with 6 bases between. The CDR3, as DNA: TGTGCCAGTAGTATGGGGCCTGAGCAGTTCTTC. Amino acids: CASSMGPEQFF.

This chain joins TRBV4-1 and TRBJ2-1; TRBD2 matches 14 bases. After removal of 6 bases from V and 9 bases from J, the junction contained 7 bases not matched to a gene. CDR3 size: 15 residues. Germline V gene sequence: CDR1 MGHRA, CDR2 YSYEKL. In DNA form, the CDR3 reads TGCGCCAGCAGTCGGGGACTAGCGGGAGTATCTGAGCAGTTCTTC. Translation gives CASSRGLAGVSEQFF.

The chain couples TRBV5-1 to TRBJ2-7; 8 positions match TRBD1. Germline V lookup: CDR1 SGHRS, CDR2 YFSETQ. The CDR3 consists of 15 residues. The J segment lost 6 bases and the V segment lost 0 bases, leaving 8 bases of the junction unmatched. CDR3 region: CASSLVTGEEGEQYF. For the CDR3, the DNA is TGCGCCAGCAGCTTGGTGACAGGGGAGGAGGGCGAGCAGTACTTC.